Each of the 21 T cell receptor beta chains below was sequenced from the same sample in a study of liver allograft versus peripheral blood T cells. The overall study: Within transplanted livers, the T cell receptor repertoires were examined and compared against the repertoires present in the peripheral blood of liver transplant recipients.

MiXCR, run by TCRdb on the reads, gives a single entry per CDR3 protein. The data show under 15,000 distinct CDR3 sequences, with under 30% seen just once and approximately 2.2% held by the top ten. The origin of the receptors is a human patient who had a liver transplant. These T cells may partly come from the graft donor.

The chain has TRBV6-1 and TRBJ2-1; 7 positions match TRBD1. Germline V lookup: CDR1 MNHNS, CDR2 SASEGT. V lost 6 bases, J lost 9 bases, and 11 bases stayed unmatched. The CDR3 covers 14 residues. The CDR3 here is CASRPGQVVGEQFF. Here the CDR3 DNA reads TGTGCCAGCAGGCCTGGACAGGTCGTGGGTGAGCAGTTCTTC.

The J gene is TRBJ2-2, the V gene TRBV24-1; unclear D gene. The V gene's germline CDR1 is KGHDR and CDR2 SFDVKD. The CDR3 length is 15 residues. V was clipped by 4 bases and J by 4 bases, with 12 bases between them. The CDR3 here is CATSDPSRPTGELFF. In DNA, the CDR3 is TGTGCCACCAGTGACCCGAGCCGGCCCACCGGGGAGCTGTTTTTT.

The chain links TRBV10-3 to TRBJ1-4, with D possibly matching TRBD1 (5 bases). CDR3 length: 13 amino acids. V lost 8 bases to trimming and J lost 1 base, with 8 bases between them. The germline CDR1 and CDR2 sequences are ENHRY and SYGVKD. The CDR3 coding sequence is TGTGCCATCGCAGGACAAACTAATGAAAAACTGTTTTTT. It encodes CAIAGQTNEKLFF.

By sample share, this clonotype is medium-sized. This chain joins TRBV29-1 and TRBJ2-5; no firm D call. CDR3 size: 13 residues. V was shortened by 4 bases and J by 2 bases, with 11 bases between the two germline ends. Per germline, CDR1 SQVTM and CDR2 ANQGSEA. The CDR3 DNA sequence: TGCAGCGTTGTCCGGACCCAGCAAGAGACCCAGTACTTC. Translated: CSVVRTQQETQYF.

This clonotype was seen only a few times. This chain's CDR3 is CASSLDRVLNTEAFF. CDR3 DNA: TGTGCCAGCAGCTTAGACAGGGTTTTGAACACTGAAGCTTTCTTT. V is TRBV11-2 and J is TRBJ1-1, with a weak D call TRBD1 (5 bases). Between the trimmed V and J ends, which lost 0 bases and 0 bases, there was a span of 8 bases. This CDR3 is 15 amino acids long. Germline V gives CDR1 SGHAT, CDR2 FQNNGV.

The rearrangement joins TRBV9 to TRBJ2-5, with a weak D call TRBD1 (5 bases). Germline V gives CDR1 SGDLS, CDR2 YYNGEE. The CDR3 totals 13 residues. V was clipped by 0 bases and J by 2 bases, with 5 bases between them. CDR3 in DNA: TGTGCCAGCAGCGTAGGACAGCAAGAGACCCAGTACTTC. It specifies CASSVGQQETQYF.

The chain joins TRBV12-3 or TRBV12-4 to TRBJ2-3; 8 bases line up with TRBD1. The length of the CDR3 is 16 residues. The junction had 8 bases not matched to a gene; V was cut back by 4 bases and J by 2 bases. The CDR3 protein is CASSYSGTGPTDTQYF. The CDR3 nucleotides read TGTGCCAGCAGTTACTCCGGGACAGGCCCCACAGATACGCAGTATTTT.

This clonotype was found a few times. The V gene is TRBV19, the J gene TRBJ2-5; a weak D match, TRBD1 (6 bases). Looked up from germline, CDR1 is LNHDA and CDR2 is SQIVND (reference sequence). This CDR3 has 14 residues. Deletions cut 3 bases from V and 5 bases from J, with 13 bases between. This CDR3 is CASSMGTTQETQYF. The CDR3 coding sequence is TGTGCCAGTAGTATGGGGACAACTCAGGAGACCCAGTACTTC.

The chain employs TRBV7-9 and TRBJ2-1; D is unclear. Trimming cost V 5 bases and J 7 bases, with 12 bases left between them. The germline CDR1 and CDR2 sequences are SEHNR and FQNEAQ (reference sequence). The CDR3 has 13 amino acids. The CDR3 loop reads CASSLRAVNEQFF. DNA for the CDR3: TGTGCCAGCAGCCTCCGGGCCGTTAATGAGCAGTTCTTC.

This clonotype was found a few times. The chain couples TRBV28 to TRBJ1-5; 7 nucleotides line up with TRBD1. The CDR3 is 14 amino acids. Germline CDR1 is MDHEN and CDR2 is SYDVKM. V shed 6 bases, J shed 4 bases, and the junction held 6 bases outside the gene matches. The CDR3 spells CASRRGGPNQPQHF. The DNA for the CDR3 is TGTGCCAGCAGACGAGGGGGCCCAAATCAGCCCCAGCATTTT.

In this sample, this clonotype turned up a few times. The chain combines TRBV7-9 with TRBJ2-1; D gene uncertain. The CDR3 sequence is 14 residues long. The germline gives CDR1 SEHNR, CDR2 FQNEAQ (reference sequence). V shed 5 bases and J shed 4 bases, with 12 bases lying between them. In DNA form, the CDR3 reads TGTGCCAGCAGCCTAAGCGCTCTGTACAATGAGCAGTTCTTC. Residues: CASSLSALYNEQFF.

The rearrangement links TRBV28 to TRBJ1-5, with TRBD1 as a possible D gene (5 bases). The CDR3 has 18 amino acids. Trimming removed 5 bases from V and 6 bases from J, with 26 bases in between. Germline CDR1 and CDR2: MDHEN and SYDVKM. CDR3 loop: CASSQYSWGAGIGQPQHF. The CDR3 DNA reads TGTGCCAGCAGTCAATACAGTTGGGGCGCGGGTATTGGTCAGCCCCAGCATTTT.

This clonotype was recorded many times. CDR3 sequence reads: CASSQVTSGTSNTGELFF. As DNA, the CDR3 is TGTGCCAGCAGCCAAGTCACTAGCGGGACCTCGAACACCGGGGAGCTGTTTTTT. The chain employs TRBV14 and TRBJ2-2, with TRBD2 matching over 10 bases. Losses at the gene ends were 1 base for V and 0 bases for J; bases not matched to a gene: 5. The length of the CDR3 is 18 residues. Germline CDR1 and CDR2: SGHDN and FVKESK.

This clonotype has only a few counts. The chain uses TRBV18 and TRBJ1-2; no clear D. CDR1 KGHSH and CDR2 LQKENI come from the germline V gene. V lost 6 bases and J 5 bases, leaving 19 bases between the germline ends. The CDR3 covers 15 residues. The CDR3, as DNA: TGTGCCAGCTCGCGTAAAACCACGGATCCTTATGGCTACACCTTC. Amino acids: CASSRKTTDPYGYTF. The full variable domain, its missing parts supplied by reference TRBV18 and TRBJ1-2, is NAGVMQNPRHLVRRRGQEARLRCSPMKGHSHVYWYRQLPEEGLKFMVYLQKENIIDESGMPKERFSAEFPKEGPSILRIQQVVRGDSAAYFCASSRKTTDPYGYTFGSGTRLTVV.

By share, this clonotype ranks as medium-sized (0.01 to 0.1%). The chain uses TRBV29-1 and TRBJ1-2; 8 bases line up with TRBD1. Germline V lookup: CDR1 SQVTM, CDR2 ANQGSEA. The CDR3 is made up of 12 amino acids. V lost 4 bases, J lost 8 bases, and 6 bases stayed unmatched. The CDR3 nucleotides read TGCAGCGTTGCCCAGGGGGCTTTAGGCTACACCTTC. This codes for CSVAQGALGYTF.

This sequence joins TRBV5-4 and TRBJ2-2; D not certain. CDR1 is SGHNT and CDR2 is YYREEE in the germline V gene (reference sequence). This CDR3 has 13 amino acids. V was shortened by 5 bases and J by 4 bases, with 9 bases between the two germline ends. The CDR3 DNA sequence: TGTGCCAGCAGACTCGGCGTCACCGGGGAGCTGTTTTTT. This translates into CASRLGVTGELFF.

This clonotype was seen a few times. V is TRBV11-2 and J is TRBJ1-6, with 7 bases matching TRBD1. The germline V gene has CDR1 SGHAT and CDR2 FQNNGV. V lost 8 bases to trimming and J lost 9 bases; unmatched junction nucleotides: 19. The CDR3 extends over 17 amino acids. This CDR3 reads CASSLGGTAALASPLHF. The DNA of the CDR3 is TGTGCCAGCTCTCTAGGGGGCACGGCCGCATTGGCTTCACCCCTCCACTTT. The variable domain in full, with the rest retrieved from reference TRBV11-2 and TRBJ1-6, is EAGVAQSPRYKIIEKRQSVAFWCNPISGHATLYWYQQILGQGPKLLIQFQNNGVVDDSQLPKDRFSAERLKGVDSTLKIQPAKLEDSAVYLCASSLGGTAALASPLHFGNGTRLTVT.

The chain employs TRBV7-9 and TRBJ1-2, with 7 bases fitting TRBD1. This CDR3 spans 14 amino acids. In germline, CDR1 is SEHNR, CDR2 FQNEAQ (reference sequence). V lost 5 bases and J lost 1; bases outside the gene matches: 4. CDR3 DNA: TGTGCCAGCAGCATGGGGACAGTTAACTATGGCTACACCTTC. Its translation is CASSMGTVNYGYTF.

The rearrangement uses TRBV6-1 and TRBJ1-2; TRBD1 is a possible D gene (5 bases). The germline V and J ends were trimmed by 5 bases and 8 bases, with 15 bases remaining between them. The CDR3 covers 13 residues. CDR1 MNHNS and CDR2 SASEGT come from the germline V gene. The CDR3 is CASSPRDAGGYTF. CDR3 sequence (DNA): TGTGCCAGCAGTCCCCGGGACGCCGGGGGCTACACCTTC.

This clonotype rates as medium-sized. The V and J genes are TRBV18 and TRBJ2-3; D is uncertain. CDR1 and CDR2 (germline): KGHSH, LQKENI. Trimming cost V 1 base and J 0 bases, with 5 bases left between them. The CDR3 has 14 amino acids. CDR3 DNA sequence: TGTGCCAGCTCACCACGCGAGAGCACAGATACGCAGTATTTT. This sequence encodes CASSPRESTDTQYF.

The chain carries TRBV11-3 and TRBJ2-3; TRBD1 agrees at 8 bases. CDR1 is SGHNT and CDR2 is YENEEA in the germline V gene. V lost 5 bases to trimming and J lost 2 bases; unmatched junction nucleotides: 6. This CDR3 has 15 residues. Written as DNA, the CDR3 is TGTGCCAGCAGCCGCGGACAGGGTAACACAGATACGCAGTATTTT. This encodes CASSRGQGNTDTQYF.